This T cell receptor (beta chain) was sequenced for a study of control samples from healthy donors and cancer patients. Clones were sequenced by immunoSEQ multiplex PCR, and TCRdb holds only the in-frame ones, with some missing. Of approximately 110,000 clones listed, just over 90% are singletons. This CDR3 region has 14 residues. Germline V gene sequence: CDR1 SGDLS, CDR2 YYNGEE. The V and J ends lost 2 bases and 8 bases respectively, with 13 bases between them. This clone was seen only a few times. Sequencing was done on a sample of blood. The chain uses TRBV9 and TRBJ1-4; a possible D gene is TRBD1 (6 bases). This receptor was taken from a human donor in good health. The donor label of this sample is uncertain. The CDR3 reads CASSVSGAGEKLFF. The DNA for the CDR3 is TGTGCCAGCAGCGTGTCGGGGGCCGGAGAAAAACTGTTTTTT.